One sample yielded the 15 T cell receptor beta chains listed below, sequenced in a study of PD-1 blockade in classical Hodgkin lymphoma. Libraries were prepared by immunoSEQ multiplex PCR; TCRdb keeps only in-frame clonotypes and omits some of them. The table records 66,000 or so clones, about two thirds of them present only once. The patients all showed relapse after autologous stem cell transplantation, while their brentuximab vedotin exposure varied. Material: peripheral blood mononuclear cells (PBMCs), obtained before the second cycle of nivolumab. The source is a human donor with classical Hodgkin lymphoma.

The chain uses TRBV7-2 and TRBJ2-7; 12 bases agree with TRBD2. J lost 0 bases, V lost 6 bases, and 3 bases had no gene match. The CDR3 is made up of 15 amino acids. In germline, CDR1 is SGHTA, CDR2 FQGNSA. CDR3 DNA: TGTGCCAGCAGTCTAGCGGGGGGGCACTCCTACGAGCAGTACTTC. The encoded protein is CASSLAGGHSYEQYF.

The chain carries TRBV5-6 and TRBJ2-1, with unresolved D. Deletions cut 2 bases from V and 9 bases from J, with 9 bases between. This CDR3 comprises 12 residues. Germline V gene lookup returns CDR1 SGHDT and CDR2 YYEEEE. CDR3 protein: CASSLARGEQFF. The CDR3 DNA follows: TGTGCCAGCAGCTTAGCTCGCGGTGAGCAGTTCTTC.

The V gene is TRBV28, the J gene TRBJ1-6; 8 bases are shared with TRBD1. Germline V gene lookup returns CDR1 MDHEN and CDR2 SYDVKM. The junction had 4 bases not matched to a gene; V was cut back by 5 bases and J by 4 bases. The CDR3 length is 15 residues. CDR3 coding DNA: TGTGCCAGCAGTCCGAGGGACAGGTATAATTCACCCCTCCACTTT. As protein: CASSPRDRYNSPLHF.

V usage is TRBV9 and J usage is TRBJ2-7; TRBD1 matches 8 bases. From germline, CDR1 is SGDLS and CDR2 YYNGEE. The CDR3 has 13 amino acids. After removal of 4 bases from V and 10 bases from J, the junction contained 10 bases not matched to a gene. DNA for the CDR3: TGTGCCAGCAGCATAGGGACAGGCCATACTCAGTACTTC. It encodes CASSIGTGHTQYF.

This clone was seen just once. V usage is TRBV11-3 and J usage is TRBJ2-2; D assignment may be TRBD1 or TRBD2 (5 bases each). The CDR3 contains 16 residues. With 5 bases removed from V and 4 bases from J, the gap between germline ends came to 17 bases. Germline V gene data show CDR1 as SGHNT and CDR2 as YENEEA. The CDR3 DNA is TGTGCCAGCAGCCTACCCGGGACGGCCGTCACCGGGGAGCTGTTTTTT. Translated: CASSLPGTAVTGELFF.

The chain couples TRBV28 to TRBJ1-6; maybe TRBD1 (6 bases). The V and J ends lost 2 bases and 10 bases respectively, with 18 bases between them. The CDR3 is made up of 16 amino acids. CDR1 and CDR2 (germline): MDHEN, SYDVKM. The CDR3 sequence is CASSLRGGLIQSPLHF. CDR3 nucleotides: TGTGCCAGCAGTTTACGGGGGGGGCTGATACAATCACCCCTCCACTTT.

V gene TRBV7-6 combines with J gene TRBJ2-1; D may be TRBD2 (5 bases). The V gene lost 1 base and the J gene lost 8 bases, with 18 bases spanning the gap. Germline CDR1 is SGHVS and CDR2 is FNYEAQ. This CDR3 region has 16 residues. CDR3 DNA: TGTGCCAGCAGCTTAGTATCGGGCCGGATCGGGGATGAGCAGTTCTTC. This codes for CASSLVSGRIGDEQFF.

This chain uses TRBV7-2 with TRBJ1-1; D call uncertain. This CDR3 region has 13 residues. Per germline, CDR1 SGHTA and CDR2 FQGNSA. V was shortened by 0 bases and J by 2 bases, with 4 bases between the two germline ends. This CDR3 reads CASSLAPNTEAFF. The CDR3 DNA sequence: TGTGCCAGCAGCTTAGCACCTAACACTGAAGCTTTCTTT.

V gene TRBV5-4 combines with J gene TRBJ2-1; 7 bases map to TRBD2. Trimming removed 2 bases from V and 0 bases from J; junction bases left unmatched: 8. The CDR3 spans 17 residues. Germline lookup yields CDR1 SGHNT and CDR2 YYREEE (reference sequence). CDR3 sequence reads: CASSFPFGGSSYNEQFF. CDR3 nucleotide sequence: TGTGCCAGCAGCTTCCCCTTCGGGGGGAGCTCCTACAATGAGCAGTTCTTC.

The V and J genes are TRBV2 and TRBJ1-1; D possibly corresponds to TRBD1 (5 bases). Germline CDR1 and CDR2: SNHLY and FYNNEI. V lost 4 bases and J 5 bases, leaving 14 bases between the germline ends. The CDR3 is made up of 14 amino acids. The CDR3 nucleotides read TGTGCCAGCAGTGGGGCAGGCAGGGTGACTGAAGCTTTCTTT. This gives the protein CASSGAGRVTEAFF.

This clone was seen just once. The rearrangement uses TRBV9 and TRBJ2-1; perhaps TRBD1 as D (6 bases). Germline values: CDR1 SGDLS, CDR2 YYNGEE. This CDR3 is built from 18 residues. V was shortened by 3 bases and J by 4 bases, with 23 bases between the two germline ends. This CDR3 is CASSALFGQTSGYNEQFF. The CDR3 DNA follows: TGTGCCAGCAGCGCACTCTTCGGACAGACCTCTGGATACAATGAGCAGTTCTTC.

The genes are TRBV19 and TRBJ2-2; D is perhaps TRBD1 (6 bases). The CDR3 sequence is 15 residues long. Trimming shortened V by 7 bases and J by 8 bases, and 20 bases separated the two germline ends. The germline V gene encodes CDR1 LNHDA and CDR2 SQIVND (reference sequence). CDR3 sequence (DNA): TGTGCCAGTATGACCCGCGACAGGCTAAGGGGGGAGCTGTTTTTT. Encoded protein: CASMTRDRLRGELFF.

The chain recombines TRBV7-6 with TRBJ1-1, with 9 bases aligning to TRBD1. This CDR3 spans 16 amino acids. Germline CDR1 SGHVS, CDR2 FNYEAQ. V lost 0 bases to trimming and J lost 4 bases; unmatched junction nucleotides: 6. The CDR3 nucleotides read TGTGCCAGCAGCTTAGCGGCGGGACAGGGAGGCACTGAAGCTTTCTTT. This sequence encodes CASSLAAGQGGTEAFF.

This clone occurred a few times. V is TRBV28 and J is TRBJ2-1, with D perhaps TRBD1 (6 bases). CDR1 and CDR2 (germline): MDHEN, SYDVKM. Trimming removed 2 bases from V and 7 bases from J, with 15 bases in between. The CDR3 is made up of 15 amino acids. The CDR3 bases are TGTGCCAGCAGTTTAGCAGGGGAGATTGAAAATGAGCAGTTCTTC. The encoded protein is CASSLAGEIENEQFF.

The chain joins TRBV30 to TRBJ1-1; weak D call: TRBD1 (6 bases). Per the germline V gene, CDR1 is GTSNPN and CDR2 is SVGIG (reference sequence). The CDR3 covers 15 residues. With 4 bases removed from V and 0 bases from J, the gap between germline ends came to 15 bases. The CDR3, as DNA: TGTGCCTGGACACGAGGGGGGACTGTGAACACTGAAGCTTTCTTT. Its protein product is CAWTRGGTVNTEAFF.